This record covers a single T cell receptor (beta chain). Its antigen is unknown. Here immunoSEQ multiplex PCR was the method, and the copy in TCRdb shows in-frame clones only, minus some. Here the sample spans 3,000 to 5,000 clones, roughly 75% being singletons. This sample stems from a study of chemoradiotherapy in HPV16-positive cancers. The study's findings and limits: HPV-specific T cells were functionally defined from only a couple of HPV16-positive patients. HPV-responsive T-cell expansion during chemoradiotherapy was linked to improved recurrence-free survival in HPV16-positive patients.

Trimming pared 3 bases from V and 10 bases from J, leaving 19 bases between. This CDR3 contains 15 residues. Germline V gives CDR1 LNHDA, CDR2 SQIVND (reference sequence). V is TRBV19 and J is TRBJ2-1, with D perhaps TRBD2 (6 bases). The receptor was derived from a human donor with HPV-associated anogenital cancer. Specimen collection occurred from a patient who underwent chemoradiotherapy. For the CDR3, the DNA is TGTGCCAGTAGTATGGTTCAGGAGGGCGTACAGGAGCAGTTCTTC. It specifies CASSMVQEGVQEQFF.